This T cell receptor (beta chain) was observed in a study of blood T cell repertoires in COVID-19. Turning to the study itself: The cDNA or gDNA used as material had been derived from T cells, B-cell-depleted T cells, or PBMCs.

Profiled with immunoSEQ multiplex PCR; TCRdb holds only in-frame clones, not every one. Of about 270,000 clones in the sample, approximately 85% were seen once. This clone is medium-sized. Sequencing input: PBMCs or T cells enriched from blood (not recorded which). The receptor was derived from a woman between 45 and 65 years old with acute COVID-19.

The CDR3 DNA follows: TGCAGCGTTGCAGGGGGCCGGTATGGCTACACCTTC. Protein: CSVAGGRYGYTF. The J gene is TRBJ1-2, the V gene TRBV29-1; 8 positions agree with TRBD1. From germline, CDR1 is SQVTM and CDR2 ANQGSEA. The J segment lost 5 bases and the V segment lost 4 bases, leaving 3 bases of the junction unmatched. The CDR3 consists of 12 residues.